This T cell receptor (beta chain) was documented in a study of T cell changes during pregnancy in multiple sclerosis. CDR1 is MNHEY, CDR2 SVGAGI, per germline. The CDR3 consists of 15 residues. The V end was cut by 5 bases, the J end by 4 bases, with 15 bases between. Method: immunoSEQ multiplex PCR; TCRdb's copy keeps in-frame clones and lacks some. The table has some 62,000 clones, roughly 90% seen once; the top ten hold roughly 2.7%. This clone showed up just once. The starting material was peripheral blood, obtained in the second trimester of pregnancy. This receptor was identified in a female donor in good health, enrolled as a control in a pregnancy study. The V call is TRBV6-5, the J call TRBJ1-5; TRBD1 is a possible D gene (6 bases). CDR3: CASSTPGARNQPQHF. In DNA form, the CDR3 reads TGTGCCAGCAGTACCCCAGGGGCAAGGAATCAGCCCCAGCATTTT.